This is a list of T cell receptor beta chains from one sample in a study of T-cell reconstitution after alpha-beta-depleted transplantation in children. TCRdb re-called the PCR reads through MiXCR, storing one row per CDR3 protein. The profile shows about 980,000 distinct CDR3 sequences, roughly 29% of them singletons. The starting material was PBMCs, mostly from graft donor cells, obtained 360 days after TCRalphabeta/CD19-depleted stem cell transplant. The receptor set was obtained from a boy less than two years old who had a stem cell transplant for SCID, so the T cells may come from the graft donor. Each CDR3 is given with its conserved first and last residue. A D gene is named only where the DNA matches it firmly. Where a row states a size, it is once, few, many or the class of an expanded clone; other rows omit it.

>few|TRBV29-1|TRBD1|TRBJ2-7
TGCAGCGTATGGACAGGGGTCTACGAGCAGTACTTC
CSVWTGVYEQYF
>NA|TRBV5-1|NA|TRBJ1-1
TGCGCCAGCAGCTTGGGGGAGGGGTGGGGCACTGAAGCTTTCTTT
CASSLGEGWGTEAFF
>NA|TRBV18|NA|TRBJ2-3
TGTGCCAGCTCACCACGGGACCCGGGGCCGCAGTATTTT
CASSPRDPGPQYF
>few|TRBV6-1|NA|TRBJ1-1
TGTGCCAGCAGTGAAGCGCCCAGATTGAACACTGAAGCTTTCTTT
CASSEAPRLNTEAFF
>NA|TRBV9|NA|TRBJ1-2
TGTGCCAGCAGCGTCTCAGGGGACTATGGCTACACCTTC
CASSVSGDYGYTF
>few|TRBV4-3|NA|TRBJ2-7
TGCGCCAGCAGCCGCTCGACGAGCGAGCAGTACTTC
CASSRSTSEQYF
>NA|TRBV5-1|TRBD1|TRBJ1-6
TGCGCCAGCAGCTTCCGGGACAGGGGAAATTCACCCCTCCACTTT
CASSFRDRGNSPLHF
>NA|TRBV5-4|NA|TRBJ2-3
TGTGCCAGCAGCCCTCCCGGCGGGGGCGGCGGAGATACGCAGTATTTT
CASSPPGGGGGDTQYF
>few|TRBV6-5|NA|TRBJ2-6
TGTGCCAGCAGTTATTCAGTATCCTCCTGGGCCAACGTCCTGACTTTC
CASSYSVSSWANVLTF
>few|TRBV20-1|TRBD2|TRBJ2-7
TGCAGTGCTCCCAGGGCGGGGGCCTACGAGCAGTACTTC
CSAPRAGAYEQYF
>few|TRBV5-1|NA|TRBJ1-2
TGCGCCAGCAGCCCGGGGGCCGGGACGGCAGACTATGGCTACACCTTC
CASSPGAGTADYGYTF
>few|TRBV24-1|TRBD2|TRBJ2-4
TGTGCCACCAGTGATTTGGCGGGGGGCGATCAGTACTTC
CATSDLAGGDQYF
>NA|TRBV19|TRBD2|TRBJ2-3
TGTGCCAGCAGGACTAGCGGGGGAAACACAGATACGCAGTATTTT
CASRTSGGNTDTQYF
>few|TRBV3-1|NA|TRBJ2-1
TGTGCCAGCAGCCAACGCCTTTACAATGAGCAGTTCTTC
CASSQRLYNEQFF
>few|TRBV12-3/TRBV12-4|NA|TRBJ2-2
TGTGCCAGCACCCCGGAGAGGGGGTACACCGGGGAGCTGTTTTTT
CASTPERGYTGELFF
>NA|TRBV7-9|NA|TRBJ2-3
TGTGCCAGCAGCCCTGGACTCACCACCTATTATACGCAGTATTTT
CASSPGLTTYYTQYF
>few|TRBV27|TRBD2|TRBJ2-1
TGTGCCACTAGCGGGGCTCAAAGCTCCTACAATGAGCAGTTCTTC
CATSGAQSSYNEQFF
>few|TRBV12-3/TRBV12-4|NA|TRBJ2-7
TGTGCCAGCAGTTTAACAGCCTTCGAGCAGTACTTC
CASSLTAFEQYF
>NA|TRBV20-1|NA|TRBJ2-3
TGCAGTGCTAGCCCCCGCAGTGATACGCAGTATTTT
CSASPRSDTQYF
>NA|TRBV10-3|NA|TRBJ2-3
TGTGCCATCAGTGAGTCAACTTGGGTGAATACGCAGTATTTT
CAISESTWVNTQYF
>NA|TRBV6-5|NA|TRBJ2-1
TGTGCCAGCAGTTACTCGGGACGCCCCGGCGATGAGCAGTTCTTC
CASSYSGRPGDEQFF
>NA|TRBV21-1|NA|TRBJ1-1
TGTGCCCCCCACCCCATCGTCCCGAAGGGGAACACTGAAGCTTTCTTT
CAPHPIVPKGNTEAFF
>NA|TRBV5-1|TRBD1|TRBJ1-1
TGCGCCAGCAGCTTCTCAGGGGGCATCGGAGCTTTCTTT
CASSFSGGIGAFF
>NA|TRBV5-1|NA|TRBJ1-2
TGCGCCAGCAGCTTGGGTGCTGCTGGGAAGTATGGCTACACCTTC
CASSLGAAGKYGYTF
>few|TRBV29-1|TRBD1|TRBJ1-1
TGCAGCGGCGGACAGGGAAAGAACACTGAAGCTTTCTTT
CSGGQGKNTEAFF
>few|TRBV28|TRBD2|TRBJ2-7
TGTGCCAGCACCCTTAGCGGGTCCCTAGACGAGCAGTACTTC
CASTLSGSLDEQYF
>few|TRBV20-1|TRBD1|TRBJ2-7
TGCAGTGCTTTTCCGGGACAGGGCAACGACGAGCAGTACTTC
CSAFPGQGNDEQYF
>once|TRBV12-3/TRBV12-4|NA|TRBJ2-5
TGTGCCAGCAGTTTCTGGGGGGCCGGGGAGACCCAGTACTTC
CASSFWGAGETQYF
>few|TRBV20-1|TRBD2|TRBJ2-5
TGCAGTGCTAGCTGGACTAGCGCGGAGACCCAGTACTTC
CSASWTSAETQYF
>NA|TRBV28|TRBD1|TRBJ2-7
TGTGCCAGCAGACCTGAACGGACAGGGGGAAACGAGCAGTACTTC
CASRPERTGGNEQYF
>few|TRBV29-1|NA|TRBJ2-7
TGCAGCGTATCGACAGGGAGGTACGAGCAGTACTTC
CSVSTGRYEQYF
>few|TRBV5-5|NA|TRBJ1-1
TGTGCCAGCAGCTTGGTCGAAGGGAGGGGAGCTTTCTTT
CASSLVEGRGAFF
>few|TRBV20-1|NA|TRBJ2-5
TGCAGTGCTAGAGAAGGATTGGTCGGCCAAGAGGCGACCCAGTACTTC
CSAREGLVGQEATQYF
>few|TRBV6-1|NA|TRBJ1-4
TGTGCCAGCGCGAGAGTAGCAACTAATGAAAAACTGTTTTTT
CASARVATNEKLFF
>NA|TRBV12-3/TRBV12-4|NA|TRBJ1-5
TGTGCCAGCAGTTTGGTAGGGGTTCAGCCCCAGCATTTT
CASSLVGVQPQHF
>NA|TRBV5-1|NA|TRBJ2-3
TGCGCCAGCAGCTTGGGTAAGGGGCACGAGGAGGATACGCAGTATTTT
CASSLGKGHEEDTQYF
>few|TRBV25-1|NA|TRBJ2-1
TGTGCCAGCAGAAGACCCGGGGGCCAGGGGGCCTACAATGAGCAGTTCTTC
CASRRPGGQGAYNEQFF
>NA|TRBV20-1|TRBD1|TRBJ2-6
TGCAGTGCTAGTTCGACAGGGACAGGGGCCAACGTCCTGACTTTC
CSASSTGTGANVLTF
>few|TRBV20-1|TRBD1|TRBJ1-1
TGCAGTGCTAGAGATGACAGGGCGAACACTGAAGCTTTCTTT
CSARDDRANTEAFF
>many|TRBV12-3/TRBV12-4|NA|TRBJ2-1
TGTGCCAGCAGACGTTCAGTGAGCTCCTACAATGAGCAGTTCTTC
CASRRSVSSYNEQFF
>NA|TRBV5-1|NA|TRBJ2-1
TGCGCCAGCAGCTTGGGTGTACGGTCACCTAATGAGCAGTTCTTC
CASSLGVRSPNEQFF
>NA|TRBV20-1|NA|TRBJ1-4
TGCAGTGCTGAGGGTCCAGCAACTAATGAAAAACTGTTTTTT
CSAEGPATNEKLFF
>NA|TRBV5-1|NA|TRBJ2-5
TGCGCCAGCAGCGGCGGGGACGTCCAAGAGACCCAGTACTTC
CASSGGDVQETQYF
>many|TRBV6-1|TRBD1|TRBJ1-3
TGTGCCAGCAGTCAAGGGACAGGGAAAGGCGGAAACACCATATATTTT
CASSQGTGKGGNTIYF
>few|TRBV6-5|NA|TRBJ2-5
TGTGCCAGCAGCCGCCAGACTAGGGCGGACCAAGAGACCCAGTACTTC
CASSRQTRADQETQYF
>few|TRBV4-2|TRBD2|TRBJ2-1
TGTGCCAGCAGCCCGCTACTAGCGGGGGACGGAGGCAATGAGCAGTTCTTC
CASSPLLAGDGGNEQFF
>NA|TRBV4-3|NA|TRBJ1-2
TGCGCCAGCAGCCAAGAACTGCTGGACTATGGCTACACCTTC
CASSQELLDYGYTF
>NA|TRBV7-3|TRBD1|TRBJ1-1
TGTGCCAGCAGCCCAGGGGGCGAAGGCTTGAACACTGAAGCTTTCTTT
CASSPGGEGLNTEAFF
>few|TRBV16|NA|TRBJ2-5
TGTGCCAGCAGCCATCTGGACCAAGAGACCCAGTACTTC
CASSHLDQETQYF
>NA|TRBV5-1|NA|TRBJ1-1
TGCGCCAGCAGCAGGAAGGGGGTAGATGCGAACACTGAAGCTTTCTTT
CASSRKGVDANTEAFF
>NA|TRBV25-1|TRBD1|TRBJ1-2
TGTGCCAGCAGTGAACATACGGGACAGGGGGTCGCCTATGGCTACACCTTC
CASSEHTGQGVAYGYTF
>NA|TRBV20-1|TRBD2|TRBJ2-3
TGCAGTGCTATAGCGGGGGCTGGAGATACGCAGTATTTT
CSAIAGAGDTQYF
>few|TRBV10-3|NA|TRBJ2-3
TGTGCCATCAGTGAGAACGCCGTCCCGCAGTATTTT
CAISENAVPQYF
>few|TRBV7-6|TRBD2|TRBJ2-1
TGTGCCAGCAGCTTAGCGCGCCCGGGACTAGTTTTCGATGAGCAGTTCTTC
CASSLARPGLVFDEQFF
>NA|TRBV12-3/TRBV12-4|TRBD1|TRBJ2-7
TGTGCCAGCAGTCGGCCGGGACAGGGAACCAACGAGCAGTACTTC
CASSRPGQGTNEQYF
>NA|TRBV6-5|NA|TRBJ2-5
TGTGCCAGCAGTCCCGGGACATTGGAGACCCAGTACTTC
CASSPGTLETQYF